One sample yielded the 9 T cell receptor beta chains listed below, sequenced in a study of blood T cell repertoires in COVID-19. The protocol was immunoSEQ multiplex PCR, while the TCRdb copy is restricted to in-frame clones and leaves out a portion. The table records around 320,000 clones, roughly 90% of them present only once. Material: peripheral blood. These receptors came from a woman aged 25-40 years with COVID-19, enrolled during active disease.

This clone was seen just once. The chain links TRBV7-2 to TRBJ1-2; 7 bases align to TRBD1. V lost 2 bases and J lost 5; bases outside the gene matches: 11. CDR3 length: 16 residues. The germline gives CDR1 SGHTA, CDR2 FQGNSA. The CDR3 DNA reads as TGTGCCAGCAGCTTAACCGGGGCAGGGGGTTTATATGGCTACACCTTC. This sequence encodes CASSLTGAGGLYGYTF.

The rearrangement uses TRBV12-5 and TRBJ2-3, with 8 bases fitting TRBD1. This CDR3 has 11 residues. Germline assignment: CDR1 LGHNT and CDR2 FRNRAP. After removal of 5 bases from V and 12 bases from J, the junction contained 4 bases not matched to a gene. The CDR3 DNA reads TGTGCTAGTGGTCTGGACAGGGTTCAGTATTTT. Its protein product is CASGLDRVQYF.

Only a few counts were recorded for this clone. This chain connects TRBV24-1 to TRBJ1-2; D is possibly TRBD1 (6 bases). Trimming removed 5 bases at V and 6 bases at J, with 12 bases between. Germline V gene sequence: CDR1 KGHDR, CDR2 SFDVKD. The CDR3 is 13 amino acids. CDR3: CATSVAGVDGYTF. CDR3 bases: TGTGCCACCAGTGTGGCAGGGGTGGATGGCTACACCTTC.

The sample holds one count of this clone. The DNA for the CDR3 is TGTGCCAGCAGCTTACCGGGACAGATGAACACTGAAGCTTTCTTT. It encodes CASSLPGQMNTEAFF. V and J are TRBV5-4 and TRBJ1-1, with TRBD1 matching over 7 bases. Per germline, CDR1 SGHNT and CDR2 YYREEE (reference sequence). The CDR3 spans 15 residues. V shed 2 bases, J shed 0 bases, and the junction held 4 bases outside the gene matches. Looking up the rest from reference TRBV5-4 and TRBJ1-1 gives the full variable domain: ETGVTQSPTHLIKTRGQQVTLRCSSQSGHNTVSWYQQALGQGPQFIFQYYREEENGRGNFPPRFSGLQFPNYSSELNVNALELDDSALYLCASSLPGQMNTEAFFGQGTRLTVV.

This chain joins TRBV7-9 and TRBJ1-5, with D perhaps TRBD1 (5 bases). This CDR3 spans 12 amino acids. Trimming stripped 5 bases from V and 7 bases from J, with 9 bases between. Germline assignment: CDR1 SEHNR and CDR2 FQNEAQ (reference sequence). In DNA form, the CDR3 reads TGTGCCAGCAGCGGAAAGGGGCAGCCCCAGCATTTT. It codes for CASSGKGQPQHF. The entire variable domain, with the rest obtained from reference TRBV7-9 and TRBJ1-5, is as follows: DTGVSQNPRHKITKRGQNVTFRCDPISEHNRLYWYRQTLGQGPEFLTYFQNEAQLEKSRLLSDRFSAERPKGSFSTLEIQRTEQGDSAMYLCASSGKGQPQHFGDGTRLSIL.

The chain employs TRBV5-6 and TRBJ1-5; maybe TRBD1 (5 bases). Trimming shortened V by 6 bases and J by 2 bases, and 9 bases separated the two germline ends. The CDR3 consists of 13 residues. Germline assignment: CDR1 SGHDT and CDR2 YYEEEE. DNA of the CDR3: TGTGCCAGCACTAGGGGTGGCAATCAGCCCCAGCATTTT. It translates to CASTRGGNQPQHF.

This sequence joins TRBV9 and TRBJ2-2; 7 bases map to TRBD2. The CDR3 covers 15 residues. Losses at the gene ends were 1 base for V and 2 bases for J; bases not matched to a gene: 2. CDR1 SGDLS and CDR2 YYNGEE come from the germline V gene. The CDR3 here is CASSVTGGNTGELFF. In DNA, the CDR3 is TGTGCCAGCAGCGTAACGGGGGGAAACACCGGGGAGCTGTTTTTT. Based on the CDR3 plus reference TRBV9 and TRBJ2-2, the full variable domain is DSGVTQTPKHLITATGQRVTLRCSPRSGDLSVYWYQQSLDQGLQFLIQYYNGEERAKGNILERFSAQQFPDLHSELNLSSLELGDSALYFCASSVTGGNTGELFFGEGSRLTVL.

The rearrangement joins TRBV4-1 to TRBJ2-2, with 12 bases matching TRBD2. With 4 bases clipped from V and 5 bases from J, the junction kept 8 bases outside the gene matches. CDR3 length equals 17 residues. Germline V gene lookup returns CDR1 MGHRA and CDR2 YSYEKL. The CDR3, as DNA: TGCGCCAGCAGCCCTATAAAACTAGCGGGGGGAACCGGGGAGCTGTTTTTT. Amino acids: CASSPIKLAGGTGELFF.

This chain links TRBV5-1 with TRBJ2-7, with TRBD1 matching over 7 bases. The CDR3 is 14 residues long. In germline, CDR1 is SGHRS, CDR2 YFSETQ. The V segment lost 3 bases and the J segment 2 bases; nucleotides outside the gene matches: 5. As DNA, the CDR3 is TGCGCCAGCAGCTCGGGACAGTCGACCTACGAGCAGTACTTC. Translated, it gives CASSSGQSTYEQYF.